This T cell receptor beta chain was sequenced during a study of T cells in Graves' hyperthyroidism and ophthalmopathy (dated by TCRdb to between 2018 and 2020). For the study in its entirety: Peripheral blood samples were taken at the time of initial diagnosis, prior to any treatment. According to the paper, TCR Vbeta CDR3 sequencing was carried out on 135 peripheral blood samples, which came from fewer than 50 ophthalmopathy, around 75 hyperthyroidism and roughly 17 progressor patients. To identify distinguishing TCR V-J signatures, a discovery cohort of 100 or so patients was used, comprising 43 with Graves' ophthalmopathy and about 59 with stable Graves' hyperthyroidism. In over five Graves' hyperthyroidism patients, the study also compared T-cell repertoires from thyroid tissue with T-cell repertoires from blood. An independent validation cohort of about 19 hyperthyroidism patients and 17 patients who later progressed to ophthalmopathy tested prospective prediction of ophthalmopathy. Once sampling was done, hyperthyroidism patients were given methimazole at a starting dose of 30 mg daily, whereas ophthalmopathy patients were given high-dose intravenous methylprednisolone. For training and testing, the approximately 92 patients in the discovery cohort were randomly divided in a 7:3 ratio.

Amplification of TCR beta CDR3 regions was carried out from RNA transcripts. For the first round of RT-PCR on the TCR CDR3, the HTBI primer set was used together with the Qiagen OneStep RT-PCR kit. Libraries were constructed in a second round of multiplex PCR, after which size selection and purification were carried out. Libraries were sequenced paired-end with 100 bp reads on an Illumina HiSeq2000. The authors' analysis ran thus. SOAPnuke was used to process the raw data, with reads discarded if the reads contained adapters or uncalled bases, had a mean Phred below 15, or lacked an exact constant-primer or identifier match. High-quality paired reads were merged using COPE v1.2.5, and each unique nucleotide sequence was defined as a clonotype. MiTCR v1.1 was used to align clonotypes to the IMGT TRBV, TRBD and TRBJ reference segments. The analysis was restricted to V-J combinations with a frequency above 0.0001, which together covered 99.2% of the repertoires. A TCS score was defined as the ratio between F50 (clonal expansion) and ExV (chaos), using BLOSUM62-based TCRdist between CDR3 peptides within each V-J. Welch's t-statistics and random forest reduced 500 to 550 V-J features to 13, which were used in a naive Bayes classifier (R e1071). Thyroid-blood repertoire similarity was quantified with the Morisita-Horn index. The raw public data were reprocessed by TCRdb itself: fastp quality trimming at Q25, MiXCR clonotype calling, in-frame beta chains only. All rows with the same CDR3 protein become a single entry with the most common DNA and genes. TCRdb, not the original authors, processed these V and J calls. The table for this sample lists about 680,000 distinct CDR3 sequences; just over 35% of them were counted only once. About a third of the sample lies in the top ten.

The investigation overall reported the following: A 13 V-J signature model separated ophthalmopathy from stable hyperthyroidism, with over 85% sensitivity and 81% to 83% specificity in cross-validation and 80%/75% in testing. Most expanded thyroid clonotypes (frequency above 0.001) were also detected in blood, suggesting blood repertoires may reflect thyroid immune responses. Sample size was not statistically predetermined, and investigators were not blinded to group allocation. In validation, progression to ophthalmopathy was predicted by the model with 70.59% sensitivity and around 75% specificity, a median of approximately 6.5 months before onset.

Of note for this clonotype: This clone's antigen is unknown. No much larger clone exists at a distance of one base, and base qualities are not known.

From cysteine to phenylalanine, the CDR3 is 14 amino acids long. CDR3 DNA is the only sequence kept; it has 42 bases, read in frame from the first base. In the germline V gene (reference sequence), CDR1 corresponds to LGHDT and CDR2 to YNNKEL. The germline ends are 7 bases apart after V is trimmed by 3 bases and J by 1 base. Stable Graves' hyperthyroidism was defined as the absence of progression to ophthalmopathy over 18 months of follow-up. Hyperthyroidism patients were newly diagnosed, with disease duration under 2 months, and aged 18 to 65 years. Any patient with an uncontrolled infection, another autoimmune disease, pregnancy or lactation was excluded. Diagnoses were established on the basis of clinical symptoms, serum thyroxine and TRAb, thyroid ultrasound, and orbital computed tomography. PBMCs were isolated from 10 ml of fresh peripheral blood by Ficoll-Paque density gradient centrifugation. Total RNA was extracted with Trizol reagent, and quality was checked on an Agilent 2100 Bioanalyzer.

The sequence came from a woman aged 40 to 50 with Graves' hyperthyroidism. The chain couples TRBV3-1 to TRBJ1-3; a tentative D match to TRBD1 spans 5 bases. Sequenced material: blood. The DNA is TGTGCCAGCAGCCAGGGGCTATCTGGAAACACCATATATTTT. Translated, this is CASSQGLSGNTIYF.